This TCR beta chain was identified in a study of T cell changes during pregnancy in multiple sclerosis. Germline lookup yields CDR1 SGHRS and CDR2 YFSETQ. The CDR3 is 14 amino acids. V lost 0 bases, J lost 4 bases, and 8 bases lay in between. Sequencing used immunoSEQ multiplex PCR; TCRdb keeps in-frame clones, though not all of them. This table holds some 100,000 clones, 90% to 95% found once. Source: peripheral blood, taken before pregnancy. The origin of this receptor is a female donor with multiple sclerosis, enrolled in a pregnancy study. The V call is TRBV5-1, the J call TRBJ2-1; D unresolved. In nucleotides, the CDR3 is TGCGCCAGCAGCTTGGCCCTGACTTACAATGAGCAGTTCTTC. It translates to CASSLALTYNEQFF. Filled out from reference TRBV5-1 and TRBJ2-1, the complete variable domain reads KAGVTQTPRYLIKTRGQQVTLSCSPISGHRSVSWYQQTPGQGLQFLFEYFSETQRNKGNFPGRFSGRQFSNSRSEMNVSTLELGDSALYLCASSLALTYNEQFFGPGTRLTVL.